The 30 T cell receptor beta chains reported below all come from one sample, sequenced in a study of identical twins. TCRdb re-called the 5' RACE reads through MiXCR, storing one row per CDR3 protein. Among about 520,000 distinct CDR3 sequences, 22% were seen once, and the ten largest hold about 0.91%. This sample was shared with a second study, whose subject was T cells expressing NK-cell markers.

Sequencing was carried out using CD4+ T cells sorted from blood. The receptors derive from a woman in her late teens or twenties in good health.

This clonotype has a handful of counts. The V and J genes are TRBV29-1 and TRBJ2-1, with 10 bases identical to TRBD2. V lost 6 bases to trimming and J lost 6 bases; unmatched junction nucleotides: 8. Germline CDR1 SQVTM, CDR2 ANQGSEA. This CDR3 spans 14 amino acids. The CDR3 region is CSVHSGRALNEQFF. The CDR3 region has the DNA TGCAGCGTACACAGCGGGAGGGCCCTCAATGAGCAGTTCTTC.

The chain recombines TRBV7-2 with TRBJ2-1; 9 bases match TRBD2. Germline V gene data show CDR1 as SGHTA and CDR2 as FQGNSA. The CDR3 covers 14 residues. V dropped 6 bases and J dropped 9; count of bases not matched to a gene: 9. CDR3 region: CASRRPGLAFEQFF. CDR3 coding DNA: TGTGCCAGCAGAAGACCGGGACTAGCTTTTGAGCAGTTCTTC.

In its sample, this clonotype was seen a few times. The chain carries TRBV6-1 and TRBJ2-7; D might be TRBD2 (7 bases). The CDR3 spans 14 residues. The germline gives CDR1 MNHNS, CDR2 SASEGT. Trimming removed 7 bases at V and 0 bases at J, with 13 bases between. This CDR3 reads CASKGGVSSYEQYF. The DNA of the CDR3 is TGTGCCAGCAAGGGGGGGGTTAGCTCCTACGAGCAGTACTTC.

Only a few counts were recorded for this clonotype. V and J are TRBV6-1 and TRBJ1-2; TRBD1 might be the D (6 bases). Germline V CDR1 and CDR2: MNHNS, SASEGT. V was pared by 2 bases and J by 3 bases, with 10 bases between. This CDR3 comprises 14 residues. CDR3 coding DNA: TGTGCCAGCAGTGAAACAGGGTTCTACTATGGCTACACCTTC. Its protein product is CASSETGFYYGYTF.

The sample holds a few counts of this clonotype. One junction end does not reproduce the germline sequence, and a read error may be involved. V is TRBV20-1 and J is TRBJ1-1, with D possibly being TRBD1 (6 bases). Germline V gives CDR1 DFQATT, CDR2 SNEGSKA (reference sequence). The CDR3 loop spans 14 amino acids. CDR3 residues: CSSRRGQMNTEAFF. The CDR3 DNA follows: TGCAGTTCTAGGAGGGGACAAATGAACACTGAAGCTTTCTTT.

The chain links TRBV10-3 to TRBJ1-1, with D uncertain. Germline V gene lookup returns CDR1 ENHRY and CDR2 SYGVKD. Deletions cut 4 bases from V and 4 bases from J, with 13 bases between. The CDR3 contains 14 residues. The CDR3 sequence is CAISVREGVTEAFF. The CDR3 DNA reads as TGTGCCATCAGTGTCCGAGAAGGAGTCACTGAAGCTTTCTTT.

This clonotype was detected many times. The germline gene is not matched at one end of the junction; a read error may be the cause. V gene TRBV12-3 or TRBV12-4 combines with J gene TRBJ1-3; D uncertain. CDR3 length equals 15 residues. The CDR3: CASRYKGRSGHTIYF. In DNA, the CDR3 is TGTGCCAGCAGATATAAAGGTCGCTCTGGACACACCATATATTTT.

This clonotype has ten or more counts. The chain combines TRBV7-6 with TRBJ1-4, with D unclear. V was trimmed by 1 base and J by 6 bases, leaving 6 bases between them. This CDR3 has 13 amino acids. The germline CDR1 and CDR2 sequences are SGHVS and FNYEAQ. In nucleotides, the CDR3 is TGTGCCAGCAGCTTAGGGTTTTATGAAAAACTGTTTTTT. Protein: CASSLGFYEKLFF.

This clonotype was counted between two and nine times. The V call is TRBV20-1, the J call TRBJ2-1; D is ambiguous. The V gene's germline CDR1 is DFQATT and CDR2 SNEGSKA (reference sequence). CDR3 length: 11 amino acids. The CDR3 loop reads CGSPRGNEQFF. The CDR3 DNA follows: TGCGGATCCCCGCGAGGAAATGAGCAGTTCTTC.

CDR3 protein: CASSYAVAGAGTQYF. In DNA form, the CDR3 reads TGTGCCAGCAGTTACGCAGTAGCGGGAGCGGGTACGCAGTATTTT. This sequence joins TRBV6-5 and TRBJ2-3; 9 bases map to TRBD2. The CDR3 length is 15 residues. J gave up 8 bases and V 2 bases, and 8 bases lay outside the gene matches. Germline CDR1 is MNHEY and CDR2 is SVGAGI.

This clonotype was seen a handful of times. The CDR3 DNA is TGCAGTGCTAGAGAGAGGGGAAGGGCAAATCAGCCCCAGCATTTT. Amino acids: CSARERGRANQPQHF. The gene calls are TRBV20-1 and TRBJ1-5; D perhaps matches TRBD1 (5 bases). Germline CDR1 reads DFQATT; CDR2 reads SNEGSKA (reference sequence). Between the trimmed V and J ends, which lost 0 bases and 4 bases, there was a span of 13 bases. This CDR3 is built from 15 residues.

This sequence joins TRBV20-1 and TRBJ2-5; D unresolved. Germline V lookup: CDR1 DFQATT, CDR2 SNEGSKA (reference sequence). V was shortened by 3 bases and J by 5 bases, with 10 bases between the two germline ends. The CDR3 runs 12 residues. The CDR3 loop is CSASDRRETQYF. CDR3 nucleotides: TGCAGTGCTAGCGACCGTCGGGAGACCCAGTACTTC.

The rearrangement joins TRBV7-9 to TRBJ2-7; D is unclear. Trimming stripped 1 base from V and 3 bases from J, with 16 bases between. CDR3 length: 16 amino acids. Germline CDR1 and CDR2: SEHNR and FQNEAQ (reference sequence). The CDR3, as DNA: TGTGCCAGCAGCTTAGGTCGAAGCGTTGCTATCTACGAGCAGTACTTC. It yields the protein CASSLGRSVAIYEQYF.

This clonotype was observed a few times. This rearrangement joins TRBV19 to TRBJ1-1; 7 bases are a match to TRBD1. V lost 1 base and J lost 8; bases outside the gene matches: 10. Germline V lookup: CDR1 LNHDA, CDR2 SQIVND (reference sequence). This CDR3 comprises 15 residues. The CDR3 region has the DNA TGTGCCAGTAGTATAGTCCGGACAGGAGGCGAAGAAGCTTTCTTT. It translates to CASSIVRTGGEEAFF.

In this sample, this clonotype turned up many times. The chain couples TRBV6-1 to TRBJ2-1, with unresolved D. V gave up 5 bases and J gave up 2 bases, with 10 bases separating them. Germline V CDR1 and CDR2: MNHNS, SASEGT. The CDR3 has 14 amino acids. For the CDR3, the DNA is TGTGCCAGCAGTCTAAGGGTCACCTACAATGAGCAGTTCTTC. This codes for CASSLRVTYNEQFF.

This clonotype occurred a few times. This sequence joins TRBV7-8 and TRBJ1-2, with D maybe TRBD1 (5 bases). V dropped 2 bases and J dropped 8 bases, with 12 bases sitting between them. CDR3 size: 13 residues. CDR1 SGHVS and CDR2 FQNEAQ come from the germline V gene. This CDR3 reads CASSLMAGVGYTF. The CDR3 bases are TGTGCCAGCAGCTTAATGGCGGGGGTGGGCTACACCTTC.

The chain carries TRBV9 and TRBJ1-4, with TRBD1 matching 9 bases. The germline gives CDR1 SGDLS, CDR2 YYNGEE. The CDR3 consists of 17 residues. Trimming at V came to 4 bases and at J to 7 bases, leaving 14 bases not matched to a gene. The CDR3 DNA reads TGTGCCAGCAGCCCGGGGAACAGGGGGCAAAGGGTTGAAAAACTGTTTTTT. Protein sequence: CASSPGNRGQRVEKLFF.

There are a few counts of this clonotype. V usage is TRBV6-5 and J usage is TRBJ1-2, with 8 bases matching TRBD1. V was clipped by 2 bases and J by 8 bases; unmatched bases: 7. The CDR3 is 14 amino acids. Germline V gives CDR1 MNHEY, CDR2 SVGAGI. This CDR3 is CASSYGQGSSGYTF. CDR3 bases: TGTGCCAGCAGTTACGGACAGGGAAGCAGCGGCTACACCTTC.

The rearrangement uses TRBV2 and TRBJ2-3; 9 positions agree with TRBD2. CDR1 and CDR2 from the germline V gene are SNHLY and FYNNEI. V shed 3 bases, J shed 5 bases, and the junction held 6 bases outside the gene matches. The length of the CDR3 is 15 residues. The CDR3 spells CASSDLAGSRDTQYF. The CDR3, as DNA: TGTGCCAGCAGTGACCTAGCGGGGTCACGAGATACGCAGTATTTT.

V usage is TRBV20-1 and J usage is TRBJ1-5; D remains ambiguous. There are 14 residues in the CDR3. Trimming left V 4 bases short and J 9 bases short, with 19 bases between. Germline V gene data show CDR1 as DFQATT and CDR2 as SNEGSKA (reference sequence). CDR3 coding DNA: TGCAGTGCTATCAAACGTCCTTTAACGGGGCCCCAGCATTTT. It translates to CSAIKRPLTGPQHF.

The chain couples TRBV12-3 or TRBV12-4 to TRBJ1-1, with D perhaps matching TRBD1 (6 bases). The CDR3 is made up of 14 amino acids. The V and J ends lost 4 bases and 5 bases respectively, with 14 bases between them. For the CDR3, the DNA is TGTGCCAGCAGTTCCCCGGGGGCGTCGACTGAAGCTTTCTTT. Encoded protein: CASSSPGASTEAFF.

This clonotype appeared many times. The chain carries TRBV5-1 and TRBJ1-1; D is undetermined. This CDR3 is built from 14 residues. Germline CDR1 is SGHRS and CDR2 is YFSETQ. Deletions cut 4 bases from V and 7 bases from J, with 17 bases between. In nucleotides, the CDR3 is TGCGCCAGCAGCCCACAGTTACCCGTCGGTGAAGCTTTCTTT. As protein: CASSPQLPVGEAFF.

The sample holds a few counts of this clonotype. The rearrangement links TRBV7-2 to TRBJ2-3, with unresolved D. The germline V gene encodes CDR1 SGHTA and CDR2 FQGNSA. The CDR3 extends over 15 amino acids. With 1 base removed from V and 0 bases from J, the gap between germline ends came to 8 bases. CDR3 DNA sequence: TGTGCCAGCAGCTTAGGCGTCGGAAGCACAGATACGCAGTATTTT. Translating it yields CASSLGVGSTDTQYF.

The chain employs TRBV20-1 and TRBJ2-7; no firm D call. CDR1 and CDR2 from the germline V gene are DFQATT and SNEGSKA (reference sequence). The CDR3 runs to 13 residues. V shed 1 base and J shed 6 bases, with 13 bases lying between them. CDR3: CSARGASGVEQYF. The CDR3 DNA follows: TGCAGTGCTAGAGGTGCCTCTGGTGTCGAGCAGTACTTC.

The rearrangement links TRBV6-5 to TRBJ2-3, with 9 positions matching TRBD2. With 4 bases clipped from V and 4 bases from J, the junction kept 12 bases outside the gene matches. Germline-derived CDR1 and CDR2 are MNHEY and SVGAGI. The CDR3 consists of 17 residues. The CDR3 sequence: CASSSLELAGTADTQYF. The DNA of the CDR3 is TGTGCCAGCAGTTCGCTCGAACTAGCGGGTACTGCAGATACGCAGTATTTT.

This chain links TRBV7-2 with TRBJ1-4; D remains ambiguous. Germline values: CDR1 SGHTA, CDR2 FQGNSA. CDR3 length: 12 residues. Trimming shortened V by 1 base and J by 7 bases, and 4 bases separated the two germline ends. In DNA form, the CDR3 reads TGTGCCAGCAGCTTAGACCGTGAAAAACTGTTTTTT. This codes for CASSLDREKLFF.

The gene calls are TRBV10-3 and TRBJ2-5, with 8 bases fitting TRBD2. Germline loops: CDR1 ENHRY, CDR2 SYGVKD. The length of the CDR3 is 13 residues. Trimming removed 10 bases from V and 1 base from J; junction bases left unmatched: 5. The CDR3 reads CATRGGSQETQYF. The DNA of the CDR3 is TGTGCCACCCGGGGGGGGTCCCAAGAGACCCAGTACTTC.

The chain links TRBV5-6 to TRBJ1-6; possibly TRBD1 for D (5 bases). V dropped 5 bases and J dropped 11 bases, with 17 bases sitting between them. Germline CDR1 is SGHDT and CDR2 is YYEEEE. This CDR3 region has 14 residues. As DNA, the CDR3 is TGTGCCAGCAGGAGACGCGATCGAGGGGCACCCCTCCACTTT. Protein sequence: CASRRRDRGAPLHF.

The rearrangement joins TRBV2 to TRBJ2-1; a weak D match, TRBD1 (7 bases). Trimming shortened V by 11 bases and J by 6 bases, and 11 bases separated the two germline ends. CDR3 size: 11 residues. Germline loops: CDR1 SNHLY, CDR2 FYNNEI. This CDR3 reads CAGGTVNEQFF. DNA for the CDR3: TGTGCCGGAGGGACAGTCAATGAGCAGTTCTTC.

The rearrangement joins TRBV5-1 to TRBJ2-5; 7 nucleotides match TRBD1. The CDR3 sequence is 14 residues long. Germline V gene data show CDR1 as SGHRS and CDR2 as YFSETQ. V was clipped by 7 bases and J by 1 base; unmatched bases: 7. CDR3 nucleotides: TGCGCCAGCGGCAACAGGGGCCCCCAAGAGACCCAGTACTTC. This codes for CASGNRGPQETQYF.